One and the same sample provided the 23 T cell receptor beta chains below, sequenced in a study of T cell responses to AZD1222 COVID-19 vaccine. The table came from immunoSEQ multiplex PCR; TCRdb's copy has only in-frame clones and leaves some out. The sample consists of roughly 140,000 clones, 85% to 95% of them appearing once. Sequenced material: peripheral blood, taken after recovery from COVID-19. These receptors were obtained from an adult who had recovered from COVID-19.

J is TRBJ1-2 and V is TRBV28; D might be TRBD1 (6 bases). The CDR3 totals 16 residues. Trimming cost V 1 base and J 0 bases, with 12 bases left between them. Germline V CDR1 and CDR2: MDHEN, SYDVKM. The DNA of the CDR3 is TGTGCCAGCAGTTTATACCGACAGGTAGCTAACTATGGCTACACCTTC. This translates into CASSLYRQVANYGYTF.

This clone was recorded only once. The chain employs TRBV5-1 and TRBJ1-2; D may be TRBD1 (5 bases). Germline V gene sequence: CDR1 SGHRS, CDR2 YFSETQ. The CDR3 is made up of 14 amino acids. The germline V and J ends were trimmed by 3 bases and 6 bases, with 15 bases remaining between them. The CDR3 DNA follows: TGCGCCAGCAGCTCCTACTTCGGGGGGGATGGCTACACCTTC. Translating it yields CASSSYFGGDGYTF.

This rearrangement joins TRBV20-1 to TRBJ1-6; D may be TRBD1 (5 bases). The V end was cut by 3 bases, the J end by 4 bases, with 7 bases between. Germline loops: CDR1 DFQATT, CDR2 SNEGSKA (reference sequence). The length of the CDR3 is 13 residues. The CDR3 region is CSASGGYNSPLHF. CDR3 bases: TGCAGTGCTAGTGGGGGGTATAATTCACCCCTCCACTTT.

This chain uses TRBV7-3 with TRBJ1-1; D uncertain. The V end lost 2 bases, the J end lost 6 bases, and 10 bases lay between the germline ends. This CDR3 is 13 amino acids long. CDR1 is SGHTA and CDR2 is FQGTGA in the germline V gene. DNA of the CDR3: TGTGCCAGCAGCTTAGAAGGTATGGCTGAAGCTTTCTTT. Amino acid sequence: CASSLEGMAEAFF.

The chain recombines TRBV19 with TRBJ2-7; D perhaps matches TRBD1 (6 bases). The germline gives CDR1 LNHDA, CDR2 SQIVND (reference sequence). The CDR3 extends over 14 amino acids. The ends were cut back, 5 bases at V and 5 bases at J, with 16 bases in the middle. As DNA, the CDR3 is TGTGCCAGTAGTTTGTCAGGGGAAATAGACGAGCAGTACTTC. Its translation is CASSLSGEIDEQYF.

CDR3 protein: CATSRERGLGETQYF. The DNA for the CDR3 is TGTGCCACCAGCAGAGAGCGGGGGCTCGGGGAGACCCAGTACTTC. The chain has TRBV15 and TRBJ2-5, with D perhaps TRBD2 (7 bases). This CDR3 contains 15 residues. The V end lost 0 bases, the J end lost 5 bases, and 13 bases lay between the germline ends. Germline loops: CDR1 LNHNV, CDR2 YYDKDF (reference sequence).

A single count supports this clone. The chain has TRBV4-1 and TRBJ2-7, with 7 bases fitting TRBD1. Germline-derived CDR1 and CDR2 are MGHRA and YSYEKL. Trimming at V came to 3 bases and at J to 2 bases, leaving 13 bases not matched to a gene. The CDR3 is made up of 17 amino acids. CDR3 nucleotide sequence: TGCGCCAGCAGCCAGGACCATGGGACAGAACTTCCCTACGAGCAGTACTTC. It is translated as CASSQDHGTELPYEQYF.

The chain joins TRBV7-3 to TRBJ2-7; D is perhaps TRBD1 or TRBD2 (5 bases each). Germline loops: CDR1 SGHTA, CDR2 FQGTGA. Between the trimmed V and J ends, which lost 2 bases and 3 bases, there was a span of 14 bases. The CDR3 spans 15 residues. CDR3 sequence: CASSLGDGNIYEQYF. CDR3 bases: TGTGCCAGCAGCTTAGGGGACGGAAACATCTACGAGCAGTACTTC.

V gene TRBV5-1 combines with J gene TRBJ2-1; perhaps TRBD2 as D (5 bases). In germline, CDR1 is SGHRS, CDR2 YFSETQ. Trimming pared 4 bases from V and 8 bases from J, leaving 10 bases between. The CDR3 loop spans 12 amino acids. CDR3 protein: CASSEGKDEQFF. The CDR3, as DNA: TGCGCCAGCAGCGAGGGCAAGGATGAGCAGTTCTTC.

This clone was seen at least ten times. Distinct nucleotide sequences in the sample also encode this CDR3. The V and J genes are TRBV5-8 and TRBJ1-3; D call uncertain. The CDR3 runs to 15 residues. Looked up from germline, CDR1 is SGHTS and CDR2 is YDEGEE. V shed 2 bases and J shed 0 bases, with 9 bases lying between them. CDR3 amino acids: CASSFSGSSGNTIYF. In DNA form, the CDR3 reads TGTGCCAGCAGCTTCTCAGGATCCTCTGGAAACACCATATATTTT.

This clone was seen a single time. CDR3 loop: CASSLETESGTNEKLFF. The CDR3 DNA reads as TGTGCCAGCAGCTTAGAGACGGAGTCAGGGACTAATGAAAAACTGTTTTTT. The chain combines TRBV11-3 with TRBJ1-4, with a weak D call TRBD1 (5 bases). This CDR3 comprises 17 residues. Trimming pared 0 bases from V and 2 bases from J, leaving 13 bases between. Germline-derived CDR1 and CDR2 are SGHNT and YENEEA.

In nucleotides, the CDR3 is TGTGCCAGCAGGACGGGACTAGCGGGACCCTACGAGCAGTACTTC. This gives the protein CASRTGLAGPYEQYF. This sequence joins TRBV2 and TRBJ2-7, with 13 bases aligning to TRBD2. The germline CDR1 and CDR2 sequences are SNHLY and FYNNEI. CDR3 length equals 15 residues. The V and J ends lost 6 bases and 2 bases, in that order; junction bases with no gene match: 4.

This chain connects TRBV19 to TRBJ2-2, with 7 bases matching TRBD1. This CDR3 has 16 amino acids. V shed 3 bases, J shed 2 bases, and the junction held 6 bases outside the gene matches. Per germline, CDR1 LNHDA and CDR2 SQIVND (reference sequence). The CDR3 here is CASSIRGTVNTGELFF. CDR3 DNA sequence: TGTGCCAGTAGTATCCGAGGGACAGTAAACACCGGGGAGCTGTTTTTT.

The V call is TRBV6-1, the J call TRBJ1-1; no clear D. The germline V gene encodes CDR1 MNHNS and CDR2 SASEGT. Trimming stripped 0 bases from V and 1 base from J, with 6 bases between. This CDR3 spans 14 amino acids. CDR3 sequence: CASSEAEENTEAFF. Here the CDR3 DNA reads TGTGCCAGCAGTGAAGCGGAGGAGAACACTGAAGCTTTCTTT.

The chain has TRBV19 and TRBJ2-7; the match to TRBD2 covers 8 bases. V was clipped by 1 base and J by 2 bases; unmatched bases: 4. Germline lookup yields CDR1 LNHDA and CDR2 SQIVND (reference sequence). The CDR3 spans 15 residues. In nucleotides, the CDR3 is TGTGCCAGTAGTATAGTGGCGGGAGGAACCTACGAGCAGTACTTC. It yields the protein CASSIVAGGTYEQYF.

This clone was counted once. The chain joins TRBV3-1 (or the pseudogene TRBV3-2) to TRBJ1-3, with TRBD1 matching over 9 bases. CDR1 and CDR2 from the germline V gene are LGHDT and YNNKEL (reference sequence). The CDR3 has 18 amino acids. Trimming took 1 base from V and 3 from J; bases not matched to a gene: 10. CDR3: CASSQGTGANSGGNTIYF. Here the CDR3 DNA reads TGTGCCAGCAGCCAAGGGACAGGGGCAAACTCTGGTGGAAACACCATATATTTT.

This clone was detected only a few times. This chain uses TRBV19 with TRBJ2-1; tentative D call: TRBD2 (5 bases). The CDR3 is 16 residues long. From germline, CDR1 is LNHDA and CDR2 SQIVND (reference sequence). Between the trimmed V and J ends, which lost 0 bases and 12 bases, there was a span of 21 bases. The CDR3: CASSIDHFEGRARQFF. CDR3 DNA sequence: TGTGCCAGTAGTATAGATCATTTCGAGGGAAGGGCAAGGCAGTTCTTC.

V gene TRBV7-9 combines with J gene TRBJ2-1; 10 bases line up with TRBD2. After removal of 2 bases from V and 8 bases from J, the junction contained 9 bases not matched to a gene. CDR3 length: 16 amino acids. CDR1 is SEHNR, CDR2 FQNEAQ, per germline (reference sequence). As DNA, the CDR3 is TGTGCCAGCAGCTTAAGATCTTCAAGCGGGAGGGATGAGCAGTTCTTC. It encodes CASSLRSSSGRDEQFF.

The chain carries TRBV5-1 and TRBJ2-3, with D unresolved. CDR1 and CDR2 from the germline V gene are SGHRS and YFSETQ. The CDR3 totals 14 residues. V was pared by 0 bases and J by 4 bases, with 9 bases between. The CDR3 spells CASSLEGRSDTQYF. The CDR3 coding sequence is TGCGCCAGCAGCTTGGAGGGCCGTTCAGATACGCAGTATTTT.

The genes are TRBV20-1 and TRBJ1-1; D is ambiguous. V was shortened by 8 bases and J by 6 bases, with 10 bases between the two germline ends. CDR1 and CDR2 from the germline V gene are DFQATT and SNEGSKA (reference sequence). CDR3 length equals 10 residues. The CDR3 DNA reads TGCAGTCCCTTGGTTGCTGAAGCTTTCTTT. The encoded protein is CSPLVAEAFF.

The chain combines TRBV6-5 with TRBJ2-1; TRBD1 matches 9 bases. The CDR3 runs 14 residues. Per the germline V gene, CDR1 is MNHEY and CDR2 is SVGAGI. With V trimmed by 4 bases and J by 8 bases, 6 bases remained unmatched. CDR3 in amino acids: CASSSGQGRDEQFF. The CDR3 nucleotides are TGTGCCAGCAGTTCGGGACAGGGCCGCGATGAGCAGTTCTTC.

CDR3 bases: TGTGCCAGCAGCTCGTACCAAGAGACCCAGTACTTC. Translation gives CASSSYQETQYF. This chain uses TRBV6-2 or TRBV6-3 with TRBJ2-5; D uncertain. CDR1 is MNHEY and CDR2 is SVGEGT in the germline V gene. The CDR3 covers 12 residues. V was cut by 6 bases and J by 0 bases, with 5 bases left in between.

This chain connects TRBV11-2 to TRBJ2-7; 11 nucleotides agree with TRBD2. The J segment lost 3 bases and the V segment lost 1 base, leaving 2 bases of the junction unmatched. CDR1 is SGHAT and CDR2 is FQNNGV in the germline V gene. The CDR3 extends over 15 amino acids. DNA for the CDR3: TGTGCCAGCAGCTTAGGACTAGCGGGGATCTACGAGCAGTACTTC. It specifies CASSLGLAGIYEQYF.